This T cell receptor (beta chain) comes out of a study of blood T cell repertoires in COVID-19. TCRdb keeps only in-frame clones here, not all; method: immunoSEQ multiplex PCR. The sample carries about 110,000 clones, under 85% recorded once. The CDR3 is 16 amino acids. V was clipped by 8 bases and J by 5 bases; unmatched bases: 14. Germline CDR1 is MDHEN and CDR2 is SYDVKM. The sample comprised peripheral blood. The rearrangement links TRBV28 to TRBJ1-4; 7 nucleotides agree with TRBD1. The sequence derives from a woman between 65 and 79 years old with acute or convalescent COVID-19. CDR3 protein: CASRTPRGQLNEKLFF. The DNA for the CDR3 is TGTGCCAGCCGAACCCCCCGGGGACAGCTAAATGAAAAACTGTTTTTT.